The source of this TCR beta chain is a study of shared clonotypes between healthy human individuals. Findings of the study overall: Clonotypes shared by all four sorted-subset donors had higher generation probabilities than non-shared clonotypes.

V gave up 5 bases and J gave up 6 bases, with 7 bases separating them. Germline V gene lookup returns CDR1 MNHEY and CDR2 SVGAGI. The CDR3 is 12 residues long. Only in-frame clones appear in the TCRdb table, and some are missing; sequencing was by immunoSEQ multiplex PCR. The sample includes about 960,000 clones, over 75% of them seen just once. As to this clone: The antigen is unknown.

Sequences were obtained from memory CD4+ T cells sorted from blood. Subset reported: CD45RA-negative fraction. This sequence originates from a man younger than 35 in good health. V is TRBV6-5 and J is TRBJ2-2; unclear D gene. The CDR3, as DNA: TGTGCCAGCAGTGCCCGGGCCGGGGAGCTGTTTTTT. Its protein product is CASSARAGELFF.